This T cell receptor (beta chain) appears in the sequencing data of a study of cytomegalovirus exposure and HLA in healthy donors. Findings of the study overall: Cytomegalovirus-associated TCR beta chains were listed, numbering roughly 150. Subsequent analysis found a tendency for first-cohort TCR clusters to co-occur within the approximately 130 validation repertoires. A few CMV-associated chains proved CMV antigen-specific in vitro.

This clone has just one count. Its antigen is currently unknown. Trimming at V came to 1 base and at J to 6 bases, leaving 9 bases not matched to a gene. This CDR3 comprises 15 residues. The germline V gene has CDR1 MGHRA and CDR2 YSYEKL. The method was immunoSEQ multiplex PCR; TCRdb's version includes in-frame clones alone and lacks a portion of them. This sample has about 160,000 clones; about 88% occur once, and the top ten carry 2.5% to 3%. From the 120-subject validation cohort, which was separate from the approximately 670-subject first cohort, the donors were drawn. The V gene is TRBV4-1, the J gene TRBJ2-7; TRBD1 matches 7 bases. The TCR was taken from a man in his late teens or twenties in good health and CMV-seronegative. Material: PBMCs. Written as DNA, the CDR3 is TGCGCCAGCAGCCAAGTGAACGACAGGGTTACCGAGCAGTACTTC. As protein: CASSQVNDRVTEQYF.